One sample yielded the 27 T cell receptor beta chains listed below, sequenced in a study of blood T cell repertoires in COVID-19. TCRdb's copy holds only in-frame clones and misses some; the assay was immunoSEQ multiplex PCR. The repertoire holds tens of thousands of clones, 89% seen once, with roughly 28% in the top ten. Sequencing was carried out using peripheral blood. These receptors were obtained from an older woman with active COVID-19.

Here the CDR3 reads CASSYSLQGVQPLNTEAFF. The CDR3 DNA sequence: TGTGCCAGCAGTTACTCGCTTCAGGGGGTCCAACCTTTGAACACTGAAGCTTTCTTT. This chain links TRBV6-2 or TRBV6-3 with TRBJ1-1; 7 positions agree with TRBD1. The CDR3 has 19 amino acids. Germline CDR1 MNHEY, CDR2 SVGEGT. V lost 0 bases and J lost 0; bases outside the gene matches: 13.

The chain has TRBV5-1 and TRBJ2-7; 11 nucleotides match TRBD2. The germline V gene has CDR1 SGHRS and CDR2 YFSETQ. The CDR3 contains 17 residues. V lost 0 bases, J lost 0 bases, and 5 bases stayed unmatched. CDR3 DNA: TGCGCCAGCAGCTTGGCCCTAGCGGGGGGTCCCTCCTACGAGCAGTACTTC. This sequence encodes CASSLALAGGPSYEQYF. The whole variable domain, filled in from reference TRBV5-1 and TRBJ2-7, reads KAGVTQTPRYLIKTRGQQVTLSCSPISGHRSVSWYQQTPGQGLQFLFEYFSETQRNKGNFPGRFSGRQFSNSRSEMNVSTLELGDSALYLCASSLALAGGPSYEQYFGPGTRLTVT.

This chain joins TRBV5-1 and TRBJ2-2; possibly TRBD1 for D (5 bases). The CDR3 totals 15 residues. V was pared by 0 bases and J by 5 bases, with 11 bases between. CDR1 SGHRS and CDR2 YFSETQ come from the germline V gene. The CDR3 sequence: CASSLEGARTGELFF. CDR3 sequence (DNA): TGCGCCAGCAGCTTGGAAGGGGCGCGAACCGGGGAGCTGTTTTTT.

The chain joins TRBV28 to TRBJ2-3; tentative D call: TRBD1 (6 bases). This CDR3 comprises 16 residues. Germline lookup yields CDR1 MDHEN and CDR2 SYDVKM. The V gene lost 6 bases and the J gene lost 4 bases, with 20 bases spanning the gap. In DNA, the CDR3 is TGTGCCAGCAGCTCAATTACAGGGAGTGGAGCAGATACGCAGTATTTT. The encoded protein is CASSSITGSGADTQYF.

In DNA, the CDR3 is TGTGCCAGTAGTATTTGGCAGAACACTGAAGCTTTCTTT. Translated: CASSIWQNTEAFF. The rearrangement links TRBV19 to TRBJ1-1; D gene uncertain. The CDR3 is 13 residues long. Germline CDR1 and CDR2: LNHDA and SQIVND (reference sequence). Between the trimmed V and J ends, which lost 3 bases and 1 base, there was a span of 6 bases.

V is TRBV19 and J is TRBJ2-5, with 10 positions matching TRBD1. Losses at the gene ends were 4 bases for V and 7 bases for J; bases not matched to a gene: 6. Germline V CDR1 and CDR2: LNHDA, SQIVND (reference sequence). This CDR3 is built from 14 residues. CDR3 region: CASSTDRGLGTQYF. The CDR3 nucleotides are TGTGCCAGTAGTACAGACAGGGGGCTGGGGACCCAGTACTTC.

This chain uses TRBV6-5 with TRBJ2-5; TRBD2 matches 10 bases. J was trimmed by 2 bases and V by 7 bases; bases with no gene match: 7. The CDR3 runs 15 residues. CDR1 and CDR2 (germline): MNHEY, SVGAGI. The CDR3: CASKQAGGWQETQYF. CDR3 in DNA: TGTGCCAGCAAACAAGCGGGGGGGTGGCAAGAGACCCAGTACTTC.

The genes are TRBV12-3 or TRBV12-4 and TRBJ2-7; D may be TRBD1 (6 bases). V was cut by 3 bases and J by 5 bases, with 8 bases left in between. This CDR3 region has 12 residues. CDR3 bases: TGTGCCAGCAGTTTTTGGGGGCACGAGCAGTACTTC. This codes for CASSFWGHEQYF.

This clone was counted between two and nine times. The chain uses TRBV24-1 and TRBJ1-2; 7 bases are a match to TRBD1. The CDR3 length is 14 residues. CDR1 and CDR2 (germline): KGHDR, SFDVKD. The V and J ends lost 5 bases and 4 bases, in that order; junction bases with no gene match: 6. CDR3 residues: CATSARQGAYGYTF. The CDR3 nucleotides read TGTGCCACCAGTGCCCGACAGGGAGCCTATGGCTACACCTTC.

The rearrangement links TRBV3-1 (or the pseudogene TRBV3-2) to TRBJ2-5, with D perhaps matching TRBD1 (6 bases). Germline CDR1 LGHDT, CDR2 YNNKEL (reference sequence). Trimming left V 4 bases short and J 6 bases short, with 15 bases between. This CDR3 region has 14 residues. This chain's CDR3 is CASSPWTEEKTQYF. Here the CDR3 DNA reads TGTGCCAGCAGCCCGTGGACAGAAGAGAAGACCCAGTACTTC.

The CDR3: CASSPLDRGEKLFF. The CDR3 coding sequence is TGTGCCAGCTCACCACTGGACAGGGGGGAAAAACTGTTTTTT. The chain combines TRBV18 with TRBJ1-4, with 10 bases fitting TRBD1. The ends lost 1 base at V and 8 bases at J; junction bases unmatched: 1. The germline V gene has CDR1 KGHSH and CDR2 LQKENI. The CDR3 has 14 residues.

V gene TRBV19 combines with J gene TRBJ2-5; TRBD1 matches 8 bases. Germline CDR1 is LNHDA and CDR2 is SQIVND (reference sequence). The CDR3 loop spans 14 amino acids. The J segment lost 5 bases and the V segment lost 2 bases, leaving 4 bases of the junction unmatched. The CDR3 DNA reads TGTGCCAGTAGTATACAGGGGGCGGTCGAGACCCAGTACTTC. Translating gives CASSIQGAVETQYF.

This clone has just one count. V gene TRBV7-3 combines with J gene TRBJ2-3, with 9 nucleotides matching TRBD2. V lost 6 bases and J lost 1; bases outside the gene matches: 5. The germline CDR1 and CDR2 sequences are SGHTA and FQGTGA. This CDR3 spans 15 amino acids. In nucleotides, the CDR3 is TGTGCCAGCAGATCGCGGACTAGCGGCACAGATACGCAGTATTTT. Amino acids: CASRSRTSGTDTQYF.

The chain has TRBV5-1 and TRBJ2-7, with TRBD2 matching 13 bases. The CDR3 loop spans 16 amino acids. The germline gives CDR1 SGHRS, CDR2 YFSETQ. J gave up 0 bases and V 1 base, and 1 base lay outside the gene matches. The CDR3 reads CASSLRTSGSSYEQYF. The CDR3 DNA is TGCGCCAGCAGCTTGAGGACTAGCGGGAGCTCCTACGAGCAGTACTTC.

The chain recombines TRBV6-2 or TRBV6-3 with TRBJ1-5, with 8 bases lining up with TRBD1. The CDR3 contains 17 residues. CDR1 is MNHEY and CDR2 is SVGEGT in the germline V gene. V shed 2 bases, J shed 6 bases, and the junction held 12 bases outside the gene matches. Here the CDR3 reads CASSYTPARGRGQPQHF. CDR3 in DNA: TGTGCCAGCAGTTACACCCCCGCCAGGGGGCGTGGTCAGCCCCAGCATTTT.

The chain carries TRBV11-2 and TRBJ2-5; 10 bases are a match to TRBD1. This CDR3 is built from 15 residues. Germline CDR1 reads SGHAT; CDR2 reads FQNNGV. The V gene end was trimmed by 5 bases and the J gene end by 4 bases; junction bases not matched to a gene: 7. In DNA form, the CDR3 reads TGTGCCAGCAGCCCCGGGACAGGGGAGGTAGAGACCCAGTACTTC. As protein: CASSPGTGEVETQYF.

The V gene is TRBV2, the J gene TRBJ2-7, with D perhaps TRBD1 (6 bases). This CDR3 region has 12 residues. The V end was cut by 7 bases, the J end by 2 bases, with 9 bases between. Germline loops: CDR1 SNHLY, CDR2 FYNNEI. In DNA form, the CDR3 reads TGTGCCAGCACGACAGGAACCTACGAGCAGTACTTC. Protein sequence: CASTTGTYEQYF.

The genes are TRBV5-1 and TRBJ1-2, with TRBD1 matching 7 bases. The germline gives CDR1 SGHRS, CDR2 YFSETQ. V lost 0 bases and J lost 2; bases outside the gene matches: 7. The CDR3 totals 16 residues. The CDR3 nucleotides are TGCGCCAGCAGCTTGGGGACAGGCACTTCAAACTATGGCTACACCTTC. Residues: CASSLGTGTSNYGYTF.

The chain combines TRBV6-2 or TRBV6-3 with TRBJ2-7; possibly TRBD2 for D (5 bases). The germline CDR1 and CDR2 sequences are MNHEY and SVGEGT. V was cut by 4 bases and J by 2 bases, with 15 bases left in between. The CDR3 has 15 amino acids. This chain's CDR3 is CASSSRTVVTYEQYF. The CDR3 DNA sequence: TGTGCCAGCAGTTCCCGGACTGTGGTAACCTACGAGCAGTACTTC.

The chain employs TRBV6-2 or TRBV6-3 and TRBJ2-7; TRBD2 agrees at 7 bases. CDR1 is MNHEY, CDR2 SVGEGT, per germline. Trimming at V came to 2 bases and at J to 5 bases, leaving 12 bases not matched to a gene. This CDR3 is 16 amino acids long. The CDR3 reads CASSYAVNGGIDEQYF. Written as DNA, the CDR3 is TGTGCCAGCAGTTACGCCGTCAACGGGGGGATCGACGAGCAGTACTTC.

CDR3 DNA: TGCGCCAGCAGTTATGCGGTTGAGCAGTTCTTC. Translated, it gives CASSYAVEQFF. The chain carries TRBV5-1 and TRBJ2-1; D unresolved. V dropped 5 bases and J dropped 9 bases, with 9 bases sitting between them. The germline V gene encodes CDR1 SGHRS and CDR2 YFSETQ. The length of the CDR3 is 11 residues.

Only one count was recorded for this clone. The gene calls are TRBV11-2 and TRBJ2-5; 9 bases fit TRBD2. This CDR3 has 14 residues. The J segment lost 7 bases and the V segment lost 5 bases, leaving 8 bases of the junction unmatched. The germline gives CDR1 SGHAT, CDR2 FQNNGV. The CDR3 nucleotides are TGTGCCAGCAGCCGTAGCGGGGGCCCGGGGACCCAGTACTTC. It codes for CASSRSGGPGTQYF. The full variable domain, with the rest looked up from reference TRBV11-2 and TRBJ2-5, is EAGVAQSPRYKIIEKRQSVAFWCNPISGHATLYWYQQILGQGPKLLIQFQNNGVVDDSQLPKDRFSAERLKGVDSTLKIQPAKLEDSAVYLCASSRSGGPGTQYFGPGTRLLVL.

In its sample, this clone was seen once. This rearrangement joins TRBV7-9 to TRBJ2-7; possibly TRBD2 for D (6 bases). Trimming removed 9 bases at V and 0 bases at J, with 18 bases between. The CDR3 is 15 residues long. Germline V gene sequence: CDR1 SEHNR, CDR2 FQNEAQ (reference sequence). The CDR3 loop is CASTSSRESSYEQYF. The CDR3 DNA reads TGTGCCAGTACCTCCTCCCGGGAGAGCTCCTACGAGCAGTACTTC.

The rearrangement uses TRBV11-3 and TRBJ2-5, with 9 bases lining up with TRBD1. This CDR3 region has 14 residues. J gave up 4 bases and V 5 bases, and 5 bases lay outside the gene matches. Germline-derived CDR1 and CDR2 are SGHNT and YENEEA. CDR3 residues: CASSPTGGGETQYF. Written as DNA, the CDR3 is TGTGCCAGCAGCCCGACAGGGGGTGGAGAGACCCAGTACTTC.

V is TRBV4-2 and J is TRBJ2-7, with TRBD1 as a possible D gene (5 bases). Trimming took 2 bases from V and 3 from J, leaving 14 bases between them. The CDR3 consists of 15 residues. Germline assignment: CDR1 LGHNA and CDR2 YNFKEQ. CDR3 sequence (DNA): TGTGCCAGCAGCCAAACAATGACAGATGTCTACGAGCAGTACTTC. Translating it yields CASSQTMTDVYEQYF.

The chain uses TRBV3-1 (or the pseudogene TRBV3-2) and TRBJ2-7; D is uncertain. V lost 3 bases to trimming and J lost 5 bases, with 14 bases between them. Germline V CDR1 and CDR2: LGHDT, YNNKEL (reference sequence). The CDR3 is 14 residues long. CDR3 DNA sequence: TGTGCCAGCAGCCAGTTAGGAGTTATGAACGAGCAGTACTTC. Residues: CASSQLGVMNEQYF.

The CDR3 is CASSGQGTDTQYF. The DNA of the CDR3 is TGCGCCAGCAGTGGGCAGGGGACAGATACGCAGTATTTT. V gene TRBV5-1 combines with J gene TRBJ2-3, with a tentative D call TRBD1 (6 bases). Germline V gene sequence: CDR1 SGHRS, CDR2 YFSETQ. V was pared by 5 bases and J by 3 bases, with 10 bases between. CDR3 size: 13 residues.